A selection of T cell receptor beta chains follows, all from one sample in a study of CD8+CD57+ T cells in acquired aplastic anemia. From the reads, TCRdb called clonotypes with MiXCR, one entry per CDR3 protein. This repertoire shows around 430,000 distinct CDR3 sequences, around 32% found once; its top ten account for about 0.8%. The specimen sequenced was sorted CD4+, CD8+, or CD8+CD57+ T cells (not recorded which) from PBMCs. The source of these receptors is a human donor with aplastic anemia. Both conserved end residues are part of each CDR3. Each record gives: D gene, clone size, V gene, J gene, CDR3 protein, CDR3 DNA. The D gene is left open where the match is weak. A row's size may be missing; if present it is once, few, many or a size class.

d_call: TRBD2
clone_size: -
v_call: TRBV5-4
j_call: TRBJ2-5
cdr3_aa: CASSLLVAGGFQETQYF
cdr3_nt: TGTGCCAGCAGCTTGTTGGTAGCGGGAGGCTTCCAAGAGACCCAGTACTTC

d_call: -
clone_size: many
v_call: TRBV9
j_call: TRBJ1-3
cdr3_aa: CASSHPKTRGGNTIYF
cdr3_nt: TGTGCCAGCAGCCACCCGAAAACAAGGGGTGGAAACACCATATATTTT

d_call: TRBD1
clone_size: many
v_call: TRBV24-1
j_call: TRBJ2-5
cdr3_aa: CATRDRYQETQYF
cdr3_nt: TGTGCCACCAGGGACAGGTACCAAGAGACCCAGTACTTC

d_call: TRBD1
clone_size: -
v_call: TRBV5-1
j_call: TRBJ1-6
cdr3_aa: CASSIQGPNSPLHF
cdr3_nt: TGCGCCAGCAGCATACAGGGGCCGAATTCACCCCTCCACTTT

d_call: -
clone_size: -
v_call: TRBV19
j_call: TRBJ1-2
cdr3_aa: CASSMAPHYGYTF
cdr3_nt: TGTGCCAGTAGTATGGCCCCACACTATGGCTACACCTTC

d_call: -
clone_size: many
v_call: TRBV4-2
j_call: TRBJ1-1
cdr3_aa: CASSPGVRAFF
cdr3_nt: TGTGCCAGCAGCCCAGGAGTGAGAGCTTTCTTT

d_call: TRBD1
clone_size: many
v_call: TRBV4-3
j_call: TRBJ2-7
cdr3_aa: CASSHDRGNEQYF
cdr3_nt: TGCGCCAGCAGCCATGACAGGGGGAACGAGCAGTACTTC

d_call: TRBD2
clone_size: -
v_call: TRBV6-1
j_call: TRBJ2-1
cdr3_aa: CASSEASSGRGFNEQFF
cdr3_nt: TGTGCCAGCAGTGAAGCGTCTAGCGGGAGGGGTTTTAATGAGCAGTTCTTC

d_call: -
clone_size: many
v_call: TRBV19
j_call: TRBJ1-4
cdr3_aa: CASRRGVTNEKLFF
cdr3_nt: TGTGCCAGTAGGAGGGGGGTAACTAATGAAAAACTGTTTTTT

d_call: TRBD2
clone_size: few
v_call: TRBV3-1
j_call: TRBJ2-1
cdr3_aa: CASSHRGGEQFF
cdr3_nt: TGTGCCAGCAGCCATCGGGGGGGTGAGCAGTTCTTC

d_call: -
clone_size: few
v_call: TRBV19
j_call: TRBJ2-5
cdr3_aa: CASSIAGRSREETQYF
cdr3_nt: TGTGCCAGTAGTATAGCGGGCCGTAGTAGGGAAGAGACCCAGTACTTC

d_call: TRBD1
clone_size: many
v_call: TRBV9
j_call: TRBJ1-2
cdr3_aa: CASSRDRGRNYTF
cdr3_nt: TGTGCCAGCAGCCGGGACAGGGGGCGTAACTACACCTTC

d_call: -
clone_size: many
v_call: TRBV5-1
j_call: TRBJ1-6
cdr3_aa: CASSLDPGVDSPLHF
cdr3_nt: TGCGCCAGCAGCTTGGATCCAGGCGTCGATTCACCCCTCCACTTT

d_call: -
clone_size: -
v_call: TRBV5-1
j_call: TRBJ2-7
cdr3_aa: CASSMEGYEQYF
cdr3_nt: TGCGCCAGCAGCATGGAGGGCTACGAGCAGTACTTC

d_call: -
clone_size: -
v_call: TRBV5-6
j_call: TRBJ2-5
cdr3_aa: CATGQHQETQYF
cdr3_nt: TGTGCCACCGGGCAGCACCAAGAGACCCAGTACTTC

d_call: -
clone_size: -
v_call: TRBV11-2
j_call: TRBJ1-2
cdr3_aa: CASSGYRVARDGYTF
cdr3_nt: TGTGCCAGCAGCGGATACAGGGTTGCGAGGGACGGCTACACCTTC

d_call: -
clone_size: many
v_call: TRBV10-3
j_call: TRBJ1-2
cdr3_aa: CAISVGYTF
cdr3_nt: TGTGCCATCAGTGTCGGCTACACCTTC

d_call: -
clone_size: -
v_call: TRBV2
j_call: TRBJ1-2
cdr3_aa: CASGAGGGRGYTF
cdr3_nt: TGTGCCAGCGGAGCGGGGGGAGGTCGTGGCTACACCTTC

d_call: -
clone_size: many
v_call: TRBV20-1
j_call: TRBJ2-7
cdr3_aa: CSARDSMGNYEQYF
cdr3_nt: TGCAGTGCTAGAGATAGTATGGGGAACTACGAGCAGTACTTC

d_call: -
clone_size: -
v_call: TRBV15
j_call: TRBJ2-5
cdr3_aa: CATSREVGRETQYF
cdr3_nt: TGTGCCACCAGCAGAGAGGTGGGCAGGGAGACCCAGTACTTC

d_call: TRBD1
clone_size: -
v_call: TRBV2
j_call: TRBJ1-5
cdr3_aa: CACSRQGNQPQHF
cdr3_nt: TGTGCCTGCAGTCGACAGGGAAATCAGCCCCAGCATTTT

d_call: -
clone_size: -
v_call: TRBV5-6
j_call: TRBJ1-4
cdr3_aa: CASSLRGLTNEKLFF
cdr3_nt: TGTGCCAGCAGCTTGAGGGGACTGACTAATGAAAAACTGTTTTTT

d_call: TRBD1
clone_size: few
v_call: TRBV20-1
j_call: TRBJ2-2
cdr3_aa: CSARAGGNTGELFF
cdr3_nt: TGCAGTGCTAGGGCAGGGGGGAACACCGGGGAGCTGTTTTTT

d_call: TRBD1
clone_size: once
v_call: TRBV10-3
j_call: TRBJ1-6
cdr3_aa: CAIRMTGGNSPLHF
cdr3_nt: TGTGCCATCAGAATGACAGGGGGGAATTCACCCCTCCACTTT

d_call: -
clone_size: many
v_call: TRBV7-2
j_call: TRBJ1-2
cdr3_aa: CASSVHGTPNYGYTF
cdr3_nt: TGTGCCAGCAGCGTCCACGGGACACCGAACTATGGCTACACCTTC

d_call: -
clone_size: many
v_call: TRBV5-6
j_call: TRBJ1-1
cdr3_aa: CASTPGLNTEAFF
cdr3_nt: TGTGCCAGCACCCCGGGCCTTAACACTGAAGCTTTCTTT

d_call: -
clone_size: few
v_call: TRBV2
j_call: TRBJ2-1
cdr3_aa: CASTEGQTGPSWQFF
cdr3_nt: TGTGCCAGCACGGAGGGGCAAACAGGGCCAAGCTGGCAGTTCTTC

d_call: -
clone_size: many
v_call: TRBV20-1
j_call: TRBJ1-5
cdr3_aa: CSAGTRSNQPQHF
cdr3_nt: TGCAGTGCTGGTACAAGAAGCAATCAGCCCCAGCATTTT

d_call: TRBD2
clone_size: -
v_call: TRBV25-1
j_call: TRBJ2-3
cdr3_aa: CARLAGGGDTQYF
cdr3_nt: TGTGCCAGACTAGCGGGAGGAGGAGATACGCAGTATTTT

d_call: -
clone_size: -
v_call: TRBV2
j_call: TRBJ1-5
cdr3_aa: CASSRGLNPQHF
cdr3_nt: TGTGCCAGCAGTCGGGGACTTAACCCCCAGCATTTT

d_call: -
clone_size: -
v_call: TRBV29-1
j_call: TRBJ1-2
cdr3_aa: CSVYEGGKGSYGYTF
cdr3_nt: TGCAGCGTTTATGAGGGCGGTAAGGGCAGCTATGGCTACACCTTC

d_call: -
clone_size: -
v_call: TRBV5-1
j_call: TRBJ1-2
cdr3_aa: CASSLRTDDNYGYTF
cdr3_nt: TGCGCCAGCAGCTTGCGTACAGATGATAACTATGGCTACACCTTC

d_call: -
clone_size: few
v_call: TRBV25-1
j_call: TRBJ2-7
cdr3_aa: CASRPDWPQSSYEQYF
cdr3_nt: TGTGCCAGCAGGCCGGACTGGCCGCAGAGCTCCTACGAGCAGTACTTC

d_call: -
clone_size: many
v_call: TRBV20-1
j_call: TRBJ2-3
cdr3_aa: CSARLGDTQYF
cdr3_nt: TGCAGTGCTAGGCTAGGGGATACGCAGTATTTT

d_call: -
clone_size: -
v_call: TRBV29-1
j_call: TRBJ1-2
cdr3_aa: CSVVRDDYGYTF
cdr3_nt: TGCAGCGTTGTGAGGGATGACTATGGCTACACCTTC

d_call: -
clone_size: few
v_call: TRBV24-1
j_call: TRBJ2-1
cdr3_aa: CATSDPPLAAEQFF
cdr3_nt: TGTGCCACCAGTGATCCCCCTTTGGCAGCTGAGCAGTTCTTC

d_call: -
clone_size: -
v_call: TRBV12-3/TRBV12-4
j_call: TRBJ1-3
cdr3_aa: CASSMIGGTIYF
cdr3_nt: TGTGCCAGCAGTATGATAGGGGGCACCATATATTTT

d_call: -
clone_size: -
v_call: TRBV7-9
j_call: TRBJ2-1
cdr3_aa: CASSNSGYNEQFF
cdr3_nt: TGTGCCAGCAGCAACAGTGGGTACAATGAGCAGTTCTTC

d_call: TRBD1
clone_size: many
v_call: TRBV24-1
j_call: TRBJ2-3
cdr3_aa: CATSDSVGGADTQYF
cdr3_nt: TGTGCCACCAGTGATTCTGTAGGGGGCGCAGATACGCAGTATTTT

d_call: TRBD1
clone_size: many
v_call: TRBV20-1
j_call: TRBJ1-5
cdr3_aa: CSVKTGVSNQPQHF
cdr3_nt: TGCAGTGTTAAGACAGGGGTTAGCAATCAGCCCCAGCATTTT

d_call: -
clone_size: few
v_call: TRBV4-1
j_call: TRBJ1-6
cdr3_aa: CASSGVRGNSPLHF
cdr3_nt: TGCGCCAGCAGCGGTGTCCGAGGGAATTCACCCCTCCACTTT

d_call: TRBD1
clone_size: many
v_call: TRBV20-1
j_call: TRBJ1-6
cdr3_aa: CSAPADREGSPLHF
cdr3_nt: TGCAGTGCTCCAGCGGACAGGGAGGGATCACCCCTCCACTTT

d_call: -
clone_size: -
v_call: TRBV7-8
j_call: TRBJ1-3
cdr3_aa: CASSLLTWDTGNTIYF
cdr3_nt: TGTGCCAGCAGCTTACTTACCTGGGACACTGGAAACACCATATATTTT

d_call: -
clone_size: few
v_call: TRBV5-1
j_call: TRBJ2-3
cdr3_aa: CASSLEGRATDTQYF
cdr3_nt: TGCGCCAGCAGCTTGGAAGGCAGAGCCACAGATACGCAGTATTTT

d_call: -
clone_size: many
v_call: TRBV9
j_call: TRBJ1-5
cdr3_aa: CASSVEQGSSNQPQHF
cdr3_nt: TGTGCCAGCAGCGTAGAACAGGGTTCTAGCAATCAGCCCCAGCATTTT